These T cell receptor beta chains were read from a single sample in a study of T cells in Graves' hyperthyroidism and ophthalmopathy. TCRdb redid the calling of the multiplex PCR reads with MiXCR, one entry per CDR3 protein. The table lists 350,000 or so distinct CDR3 sequences, about 17% of them singletons. Material: blood. These receptors came from a woman aged 25 to 39 with Graves' hyperthyroidism that later progressed to Graves' ophthalmopathy. Both conserved end residues are part of each CDR3. The D gene is left open where the match is weak. The size entry is marked missing in some rows and otherwise reads once, few, many or a size class.

size: many
V: TRBV28
J: TRBJ2-7
D: NA
DNA: TGTGCCAGCAGGTCGGGCCGCTACGAGCAGTACTTC
CDR3: CASRSGRYEQYF

size: many
V: TRBV24-1
J: TRBJ1-5
D: NA
DNA: TGTGCCACCAGTGAGGCGGGGGGTATCAATCAGCCCCAGCATTTT
CDR3: CATSEAGGINQPQHF

size: NA
V: TRBV24-1
J: TRBJ2-3
D: NA
DNA: TGTGCCACCAGTGATTTCCCGAAGACGGGGCCGGACACAGATACGCAGTATTTT
CDR3: CATSDFPKTGPDTDTQYF

size: NA
V: TRBV12-3/TRBV12-4
J: TRBJ1-3
D: NA
DNA: TGTGCCAGCAGTTCGGGACGGGAAGGAAACACCATATATTTT
CDR3: CASSSGREGNTIYF

size: many
V: TRBV6-2/TRBV6-3
J: TRBJ2-1
D: NA
DNA: TGTGCCAGCAGTTACTCTTCCGGTAATGAGCAGTTCTTC
CDR3: CASSYSSGNEQFF

size: many
V: TRBV14
J: TRBJ2-1
D: TRBD2
DNA: TGTGCCAGCAGCCAAATAGCGGGCGGCAGGTACAATGAGCAGTTCTTC
CDR3: CASSQIAGGRYNEQFF

size: many
V: TRBV11-2
J: TRBJ2-5
D: TRBD2
DNA: TGTGCCAGCAGCGGGACTAGCGGGGCGAAAGAGACCCAGTACTTC
CDR3: CASSGTSGAKETQYF

size: many
V: TRBV28
J: TRBJ2-5
D: NA
DNA: TGTGCCAGCAGCGTACGGGCGCGGGAGACCCAGTACTTC
CDR3: CASSVRARETQYF

size: many
V: TRBV19
J: TRBJ2-7
D: TRBD1
DNA: TGTGCCAGTCGACCCGGAGGGACAGGGGTCTTCTACGAGCAGTACTTC
CDR3: CASRPGGTGVFYEQYF

size: many
V: TRBV6-1
J: TRBJ1-1
D: TRBD1
DNA: TGTGCCAGCAGAGACAGGGTAAAGATCAACACTGAAGCTTTCTTT
CDR3: CASRDRVKINTEAFF

size: many
V: TRBV28
J: TRBJ2-3
D: NA
DNA: TGTGCCAGCAGAGTGCCCGGCCGCACAGATACGCAGTATTTT
CDR3: CASRVPGRTDTQYF

size: many
V: TRBV6-1
J: TRBJ2-1
D: NA
DNA: TGTGCCAGCAGTGCCTTACAGGGATGGTCCTACAATGAGCAGTTCTTC
CDR3: CASSALQGWSYNEQFF

size: many
V: TRBV2
J: TRBJ1-1
D: NA
DNA: TGTGCCAGCAGGGGGACCCAGGGGATTGGGACTGAAGCTTTCTTT
CDR3: CASRGTQGIGTEAFF

size: many
V: TRBV7-2
J: TRBJ2-7
D: NA
DNA: TGTGCCAGCCGCCATTGGGGGGGCCCCGCCGAGCAGTACTTC
CDR3: CASRHWGGPAEQYF

size: many
V: TRBV3-1
J: TRBJ2-7
D: NA
DNA: TGTGCCAGCAGCCAGGCTCTCGAGCAGTACTTC
CDR3: CASSQALEQYF

size: NA
V: TRBV4-2
J: TRBJ2-7
D: NA
DNA: TGTGCCAGCAGCCAAGATAAGACTTCAGCCTCCTACGAGCAGTACTTC
CDR3: CASSQDKTSASYEQYF

size: many
V: TRBV6-1
J: TRBJ1-6
D: NA
DNA: TGTGCCAGCAGGCCCAGGGGACATTCCCTCCACTTT
CDR3: CASRPRGHSLHF

size: NA
V: TRBV11-2
J: TRBJ2-7
D: NA
DNA: TGTGCCAGCAGCTTAGAGGCCTCTTCCGAGCAGTACTTC
CDR3: CASSLEASSEQYF

size: many
V: TRBV12-3/TRBV12-4
J: TRBJ1-1
D: NA
DNA: TGTGCCAGCAGTTTCTCTAGCGGGGGCACTGAAGCTTTCTTT
CDR3: CASSFSSGGTEAFF

size: many
V: TRBV30
J: TRBJ2-5
D: TRBD1
DNA: TGTGCCTCTACTCACGGGACAGCGCAAGAGACCCAGTACTTC
CDR3: CASTHGTAQETQYF

size: NA
V: TRBV3-1
J: TRBJ1-2
D: NA
DNA: TGTGCCAGCAGCCGGACTCGCGGAGGATCCTATGGCTACACCTTC
CDR3: CASSRTRGGSYGYTF

size: few
V: TRBV10-3
J: TRBJ2-3
D: NA
DNA: TGTGCCATCAGTGAGTCGGGAGGTTCAGATACGCAGTATTTT
CDR3: CAISESGGSDTQYF

size: many
V: TRBV30
J: TRBJ1-4
D: NA
DNA: TGTGCCTGGGAGTATAATGAAAAACTGTTTTTT
CDR3: CAWEYNEKLFF

size: many
V: TRBV28
J: TRBJ2-1
D: NA
DNA: TGTGCCAGCAGTTTTACGAACCCATTCGGGTCTTTCAATGAGCAGTTCTTC
CDR3: CASSFTNPFGSFNEQFF

size: many
V: TRBV20-1
J: TRBJ2-7
D: NA
DNA: TGCAGTGCTAGGGTGGGGGTGACAGAGTACGAGCAGTACTTC
CDR3: CSARVGVTEYEQYF

size: many
V: TRBV12-3/TRBV12-4
J: TRBJ2-2
D: NA
DNA: TGTGCCAGCACCCTGACTCTCACCGGGGAGCTGTTTTTT
CDR3: CASTLTLTGELFF

size: many
V: TRBV4-1
J: TRBJ1-1
D: TRBD1
DNA: TGCGCCAGCAGCCAAGATTCGGGCAGGGGGGGACCTGAAGCTTTCTTT
CDR3: CASSQDSGRGGPEAFF

size: many
V: TRBV20-1
J: TRBJ2-2
D: TRBD2
DNA: TGCAGTGCTAGAAAAGCGGGGGGGAACACCGGGGAGCTGTTTTTT
CDR3: CSARKAGGNTGELFF

size: many
V: TRBV7-2
J: TRBJ2-5
D: NA
DNA: TGTGCCAGCAGCTTCCTTGAGGGGAAGACCCAGTACTTC
CDR3: CASSFLEGKTQYF

size: few
V: TRBV18
J: TRBJ2-7
D: NA
DNA: TGTGCCAGCTCACCCGCTACCGTCGACTTATACTACGAGCAGTACTTC
CDR3: CASSPATVDLYYEQYF

size: few
V: TRBV6-1
J: TRBJ2-5
D: NA
DNA: TGTGCCAGCAGCCATTTCGGGAGTATCGGAGAGACCCAGTACTTC
CDR3: CASSHFGSIGETQYF

size: many
V: TRBV20-1
J: TRBJ2-6
D: NA
DNA: TGCAGTGCTAGTAAGGGAACCTCTGGGGCCAACGTCCTGACTTTC
CDR3: CSASKGTSGANVLTF

size: once
V: TRBV10-2
J: TRBJ2-7
D: TRBD1
DNA: TGCGCCAGCAGCGTCGGGACAGGGAGCTCCTACGAGCAGTACTTC
CDR3: CASSVGTGSSYEQYF

size: NA
V: TRBV27
J: TRBJ1-5
D: NA
DNA: TGTGCCAGCGGCCTAAACGGGGGCAATCAGCCCCAGCATTTT
CDR3: CASGLNGGNQPQHF

size: NA
V: TRBV27
J: TRBJ2-5
D: NA
DNA: TGTGCCAGCAGCCAAACGGGGACCCAGTACTTC
CDR3: CASSQTGTQYF